This passage covers 31 T cell receptor beta chains from one sample sequenced in a study of resident and recirculating memory T cells in vitiligo. Clones were read by immunoSEQ multiplex PCR, and TCRdb kept only the in-frame ones, dropping some. The sample includes about 80 clones. Sequenced material: non-lesional skin. As to subset: normal-appearing skin under Wood's lamp, at least 2 cm from depigmented macule. The receptors come from a male donor with vitiligo.

V is TRBV6-6 and J is TRBJ1-1; D ambiguous. Germline V CDR1 and CDR2: MNHNY, SVGAGI (reference sequence). The CDR3 covers 13 residues. V lost 2 bases and J lost 3, with 7 bases in between. CDR3 loop: CASSYESDTEAFF. The CDR3 DNA is TGTGCCAGCAGTTACGAGTCGGACACTGAAGCTTTCTTT.

This clone was counted only a few times. As DNA, the CDR3 is TGTGCCAGCAGGCCAGAGACAGGGGGCCCCGAGCAGTACTTC. It codes for CASRPETGGPEQYF. The chain couples TRBV28 to TRBJ2-7, with TRBD1 matching over 10 bases. The CDR3 is 14 residues long. CDR1 is MDHEN and CDR2 is SYDVKM in the germline V gene. The V gene end was trimmed by 6 bases and the J gene end by 6 bases; junction bases not matched to a gene: 8. The entire variable domain, with the rest obtained from reference TRBV28 and TRBJ2-7, is as follows: DVKVTQSSRYLVKRTGEKVFLECVQDMDHENMFWYRQDPGLGLRLIYFSYDVKMKEKGDIPEGYSVSREKKERFSLILESASTNQTSMYLCASRPETGGPEQYFGPGTRLTVT.

This chain uses TRBV5-6 with TRBJ2-3; D unresolved. The CDR3 sequence is 13 residues long. In germline, CDR1 is SGHDT, CDR2 YYEEEE. V shed 1 base and J shed 3 bases, with 6 bases lying between them. The CDR3 sequence is CASSLFSTDTQYF. The CDR3 DNA sequence: TGTGCCAGCAGCTTGTTTAGTACAGATACGCAGTATTTT.

This chain joins TRBV25-1 and TRBJ1-2, with no clear D. The CDR3 is 13 amino acids. Germline CDR1 MGHDK, CDR2 SYGVNS. V lost 0 bases and J lost 3, with 5 bases in between. CDR3 residues: CASSEYGDYGYTF. The CDR3 DNA reads as TGTGCCAGCAGTGAATACGGAGACTATGGCTACACCTTC.

The rearrangement links TRBV5-1 to TRBJ1-1; TRBD1 is a possible D gene (6 bases). There are 15 residues in the CDR3. Germline V gene sequence: CDR1 SGHRS, CDR2 YFSETQ. Trimming took 0 bases from V and 1 from J, leaving 10 bases between them. The CDR3 DNA follows: TGCGCCAGCAGCTTGGTGGGACACCCGAACACTGAAGCTTTCTTT. It encodes CASSLVGHPNTEAFF.

The table lists this clone with a few counts. The chain is built from TRBV7-8 and TRBJ1-1, with 8 bases matching TRBD1. The J segment lost 4 bases and the V segment lost 5 bases, leaving 9 bases of the junction unmatched. Germline loops: CDR1 SGHVS, CDR2 FQNEAQ. The CDR3 runs to 15 residues. CDR3 sequence reads: CASSPRQGPSTEAFF. For the CDR3, the DNA is TGTGCCAGCAGCCCCAGACAGGGGCCGAGCACTGAAGCTTTCTTT.

V and J are TRBV29-1 and TRBJ1-2; 8 bases line up with TRBD1. The CDR3 is 12 residues long. The germline V gene has CDR1 SQVTM and CDR2 ANQGSEA. V lost 5 bases and J lost 8; bases outside the gene matches: 7. This chain's CDR3 is CSVWAGGMGYTF. CDR3 sequence (DNA): TGCAGCGTTTGGGCAGGGGGCATGGGCTACACCTTC.

Of note for this clone: As the CDR3 is not closed by the conserved phenylalanine or tryptophan, this likely results from a read error. The DNA is omitted, as the CDR3 cannot be located on it reliably, and the CDR3 follows TCRdb's listing. The genes are TRBV5-4 and TRBJ2-6; the table's D call of TRBD1 was not tested on the DNA. In germline, CDR1 is SGHNT, CDR2 YYREEE (reference sequence). The CDR3 adds up to 10 amino acids, both ends counted. The CDR3 here is CASSLYYREV.

The gene calls are TRBV4-3 and TRBJ2-3, with D possibly being TRBD2 (5 bases). V lost 0 bases to trimming and J lost 2 bases, with 18 bases between them. The germline V gene has CDR1 LGHNA and CDR2 YSLEER. The length of the CDR3 is 18 residues. The CDR3 here is CASSQDLGDYASTDTQYF. In DNA form, the CDR3 reads TGCGCCAGCAGCCAAGATCTTGGTGACTACGCTTCCACAGATACGCAGTATTTT.

V and J are TRBV18 and TRBJ2-7; the match to TRBD1 covers 10 bases. Per germline, CDR1 KGHSH and CDR2 LQKENI. The V and J ends lost 3 bases and 3 bases, in that order; junction bases with no gene match: 5. CDR3 size: 15 residues. CDR3 coding DNA: TGTGCCAGCTCACCGGGGACAGGGGCGCGCTACGAGCAGTACTTC. Translated, it gives CASSPGTGARYEQYF.

The chain carries TRBV28 and TRBJ2-7, with D maybe TRBD2 (6 bases). From germline, CDR1 is MDHEN and CDR2 SYDVKM. The CDR3 is 16 residues long. V was shortened by 2 bases and J by 1 base, with 15 bases between the two germline ends. DNA for the CDR3: TGTGCCAGCAGTTTAGGCTTTTTGCGGGGTTCCTACGAGCAGTACTTC. Translating gives CASSLGFLRGSYEQYF.

The CDR3 DNA reads TGTGCCAGTAGGGCAGACAGGGGATATGGCTACACCTTC. Residues: CASRADRGYGYTF. V gene TRBV19 combines with J gene TRBJ1-2; TRBD1 aligns across 8 bases. There are 13 residues in the CDR3. The junction had 5 bases not matched to a gene; V was cut back by 6 bases and J by 5 bases. Germline V gives CDR1 LNHDA, CDR2 SQIVND (reference sequence). The full variable domain, with the rest looked up from reference TRBV19 and TRBJ1-2, is DGGITQSPKYLFRKEGQNVTLSCEQNLNHDAMYWYRQDPGQGLRLIYYSQIVNDFQKGDIAEGYSVSREKKESFPLTVTSAQKNPTAFYLCASRADRGYGYTFGSGTRLTVV.

The V and J genes are TRBV6-1 and TRBJ1-1; possible D gene TRBD1, 6 bases. CDR3 length: 10 residues. From germline, CDR1 is MNHNS and CDR2 SASEGT. V was shortened by 6 bases and J by 11 bases, with 10 bases between the two germline ends. The DNA for the CDR3 is TGTGCCAGCAGCACAGGGATGGCTTTCTTT. Translating it yields CASSTGMAFF.

This clone was counted a few times. This rearrangement joins TRBV6-1 to TRBJ2-7, with 14 bases lining up with TRBD2. Trimming cost V 5 bases and J 3 bases; bases outside gene matches: 3. The CDR3 covers 15 residues. Per the germline V gene, CDR1 is MNHNS and CDR2 is SASEGT. The CDR3 DNA reads as TGTGCCAGCAGTTTGGGACTAGCGGGGGTCTACGAGCAGTACTTC. Its protein product is CASSLGLAGVYEQYF.

The rearrangement uses TRBV5-1 and TRBJ2-5; a weak D match, TRBD2 (5 bases). Germline CDR1 and CDR2: SGHRS and YFSETQ. The V gene lost 4 bases and the J gene lost 5 bases, with 12 bases spanning the gap. This CDR3 spans 13 amino acids. CDR3 sequence reads: CASSPQPGETQYF. The DNA of the CDR3 is TGCGCCAGCAGCCCGCAACCGGGGGAGACCCAGTACTTC.

This chain links TRBV5-5 with TRBJ2-3, with D maybe TRBD2 (6 bases). The V gene lost 5 bases and the J gene lost 6 bases, with 19 bases spanning the gap. Germline CDR1 and CDR2: SGHKS and YYEKEE (reference sequence). There are 15 residues in the CDR3. Written as DNA, the CDR3 is TGTGCCAGCAGGCGGGCGGGGAAGCCAGGGGATACGCAGTATTTT. Translated, it gives CASRRAGKPGDTQYF.

The chain employs TRBV7-7 and TRBJ2-6; D is uncertain. The CDR3 totals 13 residues. The ends were cut back, 11 bases at V and 5 bases at J, with 13 bases in the middle. CDR1 and CDR2 from the germline V gene are SSHAT and FNYEAQ (reference sequence). CDR3 sequence: CAVPQSRANVLTF. The DNA for the CDR3 is TGTGCCGTGCCACAAAGTCGGGCCAACGTCCTGACTTTC.

V gene TRBV6-5 combines with J gene TRBJ2-5; no clear D gene. In germline, CDR1 is MNHEY, CDR2 SVGAGI. V gave up 4 bases and J gave up 3 bases, with 6 bases separating them. This CDR3 is built from 12 residues. CDR3 sequence reads: CASSSREETQYF. Written as DNA, the CDR3 is TGTGCCAGCAGTTCGAGAGAAGAGACCCAGTACTTC.

The chain carries TRBV5-1 and TRBJ2-1, with TRBD2 identical over 7 bases. Trimming cost V 1 base and J 3 bases; bases outside gene matches: 10. The CDR3 has 17 residues. Germline CDR1 SGHRS, CDR2 YFSETQ. The CDR3 region has the DNA TGCGCCAGCAGCTTGATAAGGGCGGGAGAAAGCTACAATGAGCAGTTCTTC. It is translated as CASSLIRAGESYNEQFF.

This sequence joins TRBV30 and TRBJ2-3, with 12 bases fitting TRBD2. The CDR3 is made up of 15 amino acids. The V and J ends lost 2 bases and 5 bases, in that order; junction bases with no gene match: 5. Looked up from germline, CDR1 is GTSNPN and CDR2 is SVGIG (reference sequence). Here the CDR3 DNA reads TGTGCCTGGAGTCTCCTAGCGGGGGGGGGAGATACGCAGTATTTT. It translates to CAWSLLAGGGDTQYF.

V usage is TRBV4-3 and J usage is TRBJ1-2; 8 bases map to TRBD1. From germline, CDR1 is LGHNA and CDR2 YSLEER. The V and J ends lost 2 bases and 3 bases, in that order; junction bases with no gene match: 2. The CDR3 totals 14 residues. Here the CDR3 DNA reads TGCGCCAGCAGCCAACAACAGGGGGACTATGGCTACACCTTC. Translating gives CASSQQQGDYGYTF.

This clone was counted a single time. This chain uses TRBV5-1 with TRBJ2-3; D is uncertain. Germline CDR1 is SGHRS and CDR2 is YFSETQ. This CDR3 has 13 residues. V gave up 7 bases and J gave up 1 base, with 10 bases separating them. CDR3 coding DNA: TGCGCCAGCGGCCTCTTGGGCACAGATACGCAGTATTTT. Its translation is CASGLLGTDTQYF.

This chain connects TRBV4-3 to TRBJ1-2; D is unclear. Trimming took 0 bases from V and 4 from J, leaving 12 bases between them. CDR1 is LGHNA and CDR2 is YSLEER in the germline V gene. This CDR3 spans 15 amino acids. The CDR3 reads CASSQERADGYGYTF. For the CDR3, the DNA is TGCGCCAGCAGCCAAGAGCGTGCGGATGGCTATGGCTACACCTTC.

V is TRBV5-4 and J is TRBJ2-7, with TRBD2 identical over 11 bases. The CDR3 contains 13 residues. From germline, CDR1 is SGHNT and CDR2 YYREEE (reference sequence). V was pared by 5 bases and J by 5 bases, with 3 bases of the junction left unmatched. CDR3 in amino acids: CASSSGGVNEQYF. The CDR3 bases are TGTGCCAGCAGTAGCGGGGGGGTAAACGAGCAGTACTTC.

V gene TRBV10-3 combines with J gene TRBJ2-7; D is undetermined. Germline V CDR1 and CDR2: ENHRY, SYGVKD. This CDR3 is built from 15 residues. V was pared by 3 bases and J by 2 bases, with 14 bases between. CDR3 residues: CAISDIVLEPYEQYF. The CDR3 nucleotides read TGTGCCATCAGTGATATCGTTCTTGAGCCCTACGAGCAGTACTTC.

This chain connects TRBV7-9 to TRBJ2-5, with D possibly matching TRBD2 (5 bases). Germline assignment: CDR1 SEHNR and CDR2 FQNEAQ (reference sequence). V dropped 4 bases and J dropped 5 bases, with 14 bases sitting between them. The CDR3 sequence is 14 residues long. This chain's CDR3 is CASSSSGIGETQYF. CDR3 sequence (DNA): TGTGCCAGCAGCTCCTCGGGGATAGGGGAGACCCAGTACTTC.

The chain employs TRBV7-2 and TRBJ2-5; TRBD2 might be the D (6 bases). CDR1 is SGHTA and CDR2 is FQGNSA in the germline V gene. The CDR3 length is 16 residues. Trimming removed 5 bases at V and 5 bases at J, with 21 bases between. The CDR3: CASSRLGGTGSETQYF. CDR3 DNA sequence: TGTGCCAGCAGCCGGCTGGGGGGAACTGGGAGTGAGACCCAGTACTTC.

The chain is built from TRBV15 and TRBJ1-4, with D perhaps TRBD1 (6 bases). V gave up 5 bases and J gave up 4 bases, with 14 bases separating them. This CDR3 spans 15 amino acids. CDR1 and CDR2 from the germline V gene are LNHNV and YYDKDF (reference sequence). CDR3: CATSGKQGLNEKLFF. The CDR3 nucleotides read TGTGCCACCAGCGGAAAACAGGGTCTTAATGAAAAACTGTTTTTT.

The rearrangement links TRBV21-1 to TRBJ1-5; TRBD1 is taken as the D call from the table, unchecked against the DNA. TRBV21-1 counts as a pseudogene. The CDR3 length is 17 residues. CDR3 in amino acids: CASSKGQGVKSNQPQHF. For the CDR3, the DNA is TGTGCCAGCAGCAAAGGACAGGGGGTTAAGAGCAATCAGCCCCAGCATTTT.

The chain links TRBV27 to TRBJ2-7; 8 bases map to TRBD1. V shed 6 bases and J 5 bases; nucleotides not matched to a gene: 12. CDR3 size: 15 residues. The V gene's germline CDR1 is MNHEY and CDR2 SMNVEV (reference sequence). The CDR3 protein is CASRSWLDRADEQYF. CDR3 bases: TGTGCCAGCAGATCCTGGCTGGACAGGGCCGACGAGCAGTACTTC.

This chain joins TRBV7-9 and TRBJ2-5; possibly TRBD2 for D (5 bases). The CDR3 sequence is 15 residues long. From germline, CDR1 is SEHNR and CDR2 FQNEAQ (reference sequence). Trimming removed 5 bases at V and 0 bases at J, with 13 bases between. The DNA of the CDR3 is TGTGCCAGCAGCGCCCGGACTGGCTACCAAGAGACCCAGTACTTC. Amino acids: CASSARTGYQETQYF.